This T cell receptor (beta chain) was sequenced for a study of CD8+ T cells in alopecia areata. About the research overall: Treated individuals took tofacitinib by mouth, 5 to 10 mg twice daily. Overall study findings and caveats: One nonresponder leaves baseline CD8+ expansion's link to response uncertain. While patients received tofacitinib, many expanded lesional clones remained present in scalp and blood. Expanded CD8+ clones among the top 100, as well as scalp clonality, were significantly decreased by tofacitinib.

This sample's treatment: oral pan-JAK inhibitor, 5-10 mg twice daily. Comments on this clone: What it binds is not known.

cDNA serving as the sequencing template came from extracted, reverse transcribed RNA. The table came from immunoSEQ multiplex PCR; TCRdb's copy has only in-frame clones and leaves some out. The repertoire holds 150,000 to 200,000 clones, approximately 57% seen once, with approximately 1% in the top ten. Germline CDR1 and CDR2: MGHRA and YSYEKL. V dropped 2 bases and J dropped 6 bases, with 12 bases sitting between them. CDR3 length: 14 amino acids. The receptor comes from a human donor with alopecia areata. Material: CD4+ T cells sorted from blood, obtained at week 24, from a patient treated with tofacitinib. The rearrangement links TRBV4-1 to TRBJ2-3; D might be TRBD1 or TRBD2, each matching 6 bases. CDR3 coding DNA: TGCGCCAGCAGCCAATCCGGGGGCCGGGATACGCAGTATTTT. Amino acids: CASSQSGGRDTQYF.